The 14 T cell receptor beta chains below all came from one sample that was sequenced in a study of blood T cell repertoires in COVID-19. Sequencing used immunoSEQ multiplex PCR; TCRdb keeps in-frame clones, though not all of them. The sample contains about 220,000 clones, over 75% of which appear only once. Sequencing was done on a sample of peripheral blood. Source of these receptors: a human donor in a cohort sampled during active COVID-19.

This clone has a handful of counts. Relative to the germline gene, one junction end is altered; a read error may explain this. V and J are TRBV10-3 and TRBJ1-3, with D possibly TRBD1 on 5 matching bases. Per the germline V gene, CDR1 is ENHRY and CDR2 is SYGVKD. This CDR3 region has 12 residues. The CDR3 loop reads CAIAGSGNTIYF. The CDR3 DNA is TGTGCCATCGCAGGGTCTGGCAACACCATATATTTT.

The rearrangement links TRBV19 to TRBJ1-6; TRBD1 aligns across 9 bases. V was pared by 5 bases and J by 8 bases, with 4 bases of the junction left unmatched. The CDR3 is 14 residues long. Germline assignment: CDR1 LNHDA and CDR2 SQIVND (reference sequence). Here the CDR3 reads CASSSTGGDSPLHF. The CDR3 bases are TGTGCCAGTAGTTCGACAGGGGGGGATTCACCCCTCCACTTT.

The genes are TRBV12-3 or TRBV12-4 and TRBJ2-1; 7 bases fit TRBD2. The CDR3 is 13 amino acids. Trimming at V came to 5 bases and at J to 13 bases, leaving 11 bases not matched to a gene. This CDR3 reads CASSGLDVKGQFF. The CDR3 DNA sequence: TGTGCCAGCAGTGGACTAGACGTTAAGGGTCAGTTCTTC.

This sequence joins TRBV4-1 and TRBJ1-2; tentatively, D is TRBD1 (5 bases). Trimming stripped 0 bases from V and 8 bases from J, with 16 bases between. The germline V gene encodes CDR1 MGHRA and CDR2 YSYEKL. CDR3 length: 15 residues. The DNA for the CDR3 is TGCGCCAGCAGCCAAGATCAGGAGGGGCTGGGCGGCTACACCTTC. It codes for CASSQDQEGLGGYTF.

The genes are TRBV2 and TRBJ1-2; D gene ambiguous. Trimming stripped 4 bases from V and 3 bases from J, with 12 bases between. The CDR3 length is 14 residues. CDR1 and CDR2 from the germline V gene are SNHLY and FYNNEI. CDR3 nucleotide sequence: TGTGCCAGCAGTGGAGGTTTTCCGGACTATGGCTACACCTTC. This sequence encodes CASSGGFPDYGYTF.

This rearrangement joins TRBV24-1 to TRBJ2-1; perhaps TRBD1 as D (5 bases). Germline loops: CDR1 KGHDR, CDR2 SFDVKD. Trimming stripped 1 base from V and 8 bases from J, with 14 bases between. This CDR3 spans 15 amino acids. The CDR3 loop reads CATSDLRPGSHEQFF. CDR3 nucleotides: TGTGCCACCAGTGATTTACGGCCAGGGTCTCATGAGCAGTTCTTC.

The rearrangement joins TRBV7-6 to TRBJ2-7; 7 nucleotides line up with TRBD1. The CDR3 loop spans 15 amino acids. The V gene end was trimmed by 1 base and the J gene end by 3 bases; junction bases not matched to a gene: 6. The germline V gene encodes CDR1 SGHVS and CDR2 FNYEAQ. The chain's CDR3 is CASSLEGTDVYEQYF. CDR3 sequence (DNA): TGTGCCAGCAGCTTAGAGGGGACAGACGTCTACGAGCAGTACTTC.

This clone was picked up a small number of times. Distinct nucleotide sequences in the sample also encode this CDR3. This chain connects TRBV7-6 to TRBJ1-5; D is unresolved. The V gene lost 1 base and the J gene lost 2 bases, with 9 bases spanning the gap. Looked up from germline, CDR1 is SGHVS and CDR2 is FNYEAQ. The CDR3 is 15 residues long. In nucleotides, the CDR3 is TGTGCCAGCAGCTTAGGTCCCGGGGGCAATCAGCCCCAGCATTTT. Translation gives CASSLGPGGNQPQHF.

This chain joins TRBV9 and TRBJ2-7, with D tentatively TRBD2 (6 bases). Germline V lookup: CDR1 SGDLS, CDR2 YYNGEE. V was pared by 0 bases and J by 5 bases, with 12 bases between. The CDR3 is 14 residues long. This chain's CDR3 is CASSVGPGGNEQYF. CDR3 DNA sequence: TGTGCCAGCAGCGTAGGGCCTGGGGGGAACGAGCAGTACTTC.

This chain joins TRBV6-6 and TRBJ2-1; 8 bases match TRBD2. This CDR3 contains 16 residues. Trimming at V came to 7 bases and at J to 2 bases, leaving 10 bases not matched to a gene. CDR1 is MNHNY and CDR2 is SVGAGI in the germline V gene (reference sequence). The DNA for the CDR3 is TGTGCCAGCACCCACCCCGGGGGGGAAACCTACAATGAGCAGTTCTTC. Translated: CASTHPGGETYNEQFF.

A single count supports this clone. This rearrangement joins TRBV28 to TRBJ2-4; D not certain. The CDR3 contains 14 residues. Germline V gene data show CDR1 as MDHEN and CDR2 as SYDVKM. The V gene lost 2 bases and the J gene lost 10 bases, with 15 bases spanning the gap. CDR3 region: CASSLGSMGVIQYF. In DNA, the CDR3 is TGTGCCAGCAGTTTAGGATCCATGGGCGTGATTCAGTACTTC.

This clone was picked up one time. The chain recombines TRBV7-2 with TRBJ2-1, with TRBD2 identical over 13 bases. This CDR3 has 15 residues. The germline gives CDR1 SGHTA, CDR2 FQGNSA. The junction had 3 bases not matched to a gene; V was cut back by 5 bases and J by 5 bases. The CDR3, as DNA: TGTGCCAGCAGCCATGGGACTAGCGGGAACAATGAGCAGTTCTTC. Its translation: CASSHGTSGNNEQFF.

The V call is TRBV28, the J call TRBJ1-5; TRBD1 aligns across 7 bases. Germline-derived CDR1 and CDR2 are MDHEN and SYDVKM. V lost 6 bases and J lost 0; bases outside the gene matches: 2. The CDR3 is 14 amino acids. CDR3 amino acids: CASRGQYSNQPQHF. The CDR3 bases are TGTGCCAGCAGGGGACAGTATAGCAATCAGCCCCAGCATTTT.

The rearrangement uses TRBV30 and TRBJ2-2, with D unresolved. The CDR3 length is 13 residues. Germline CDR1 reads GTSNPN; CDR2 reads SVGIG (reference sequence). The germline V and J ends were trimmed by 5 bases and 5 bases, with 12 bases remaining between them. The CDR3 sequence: CAWLVPRTGELFF. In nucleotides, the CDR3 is TGTGCCTGGTTGGTTCCGAGGACCGGGGAGCTGTTTTTT.